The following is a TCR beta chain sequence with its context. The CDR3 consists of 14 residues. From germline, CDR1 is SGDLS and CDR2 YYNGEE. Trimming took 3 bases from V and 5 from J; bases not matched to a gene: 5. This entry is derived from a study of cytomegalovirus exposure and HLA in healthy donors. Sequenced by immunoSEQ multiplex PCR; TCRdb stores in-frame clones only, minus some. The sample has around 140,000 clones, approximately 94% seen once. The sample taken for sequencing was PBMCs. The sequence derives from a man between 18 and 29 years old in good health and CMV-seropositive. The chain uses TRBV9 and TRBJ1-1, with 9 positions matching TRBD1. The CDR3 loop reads CASSATGGRTEAFF. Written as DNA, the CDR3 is TGTGCCAGCAGCGCAACAGGGGGCCGGACTGAAGCTTTCTTT.